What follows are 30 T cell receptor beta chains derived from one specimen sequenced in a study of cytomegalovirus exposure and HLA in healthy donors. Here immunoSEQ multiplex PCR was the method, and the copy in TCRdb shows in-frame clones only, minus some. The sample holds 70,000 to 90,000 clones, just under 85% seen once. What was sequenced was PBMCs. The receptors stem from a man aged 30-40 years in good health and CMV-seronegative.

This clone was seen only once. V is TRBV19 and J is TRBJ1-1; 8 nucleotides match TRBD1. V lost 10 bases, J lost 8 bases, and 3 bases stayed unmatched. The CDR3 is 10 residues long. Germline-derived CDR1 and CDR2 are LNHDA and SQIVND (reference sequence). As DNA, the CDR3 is TGTGCCACTCGGGACAGGGAAGCTTTCTTT. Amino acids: CATRDREAFF.

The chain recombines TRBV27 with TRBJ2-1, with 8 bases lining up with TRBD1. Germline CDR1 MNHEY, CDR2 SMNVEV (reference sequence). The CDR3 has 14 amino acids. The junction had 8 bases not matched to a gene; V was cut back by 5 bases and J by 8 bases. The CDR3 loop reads CASSRQGALDEQFF. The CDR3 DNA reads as TGTGCCAGCAGTCGGCAGGGGGCTTTGGATGAGCAGTTCTTC.

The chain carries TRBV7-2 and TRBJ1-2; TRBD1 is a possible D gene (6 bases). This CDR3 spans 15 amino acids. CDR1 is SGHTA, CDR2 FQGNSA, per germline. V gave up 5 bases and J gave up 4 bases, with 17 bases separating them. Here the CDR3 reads CASSDATGGLYGYTF. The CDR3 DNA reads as TGTGCCAGCAGCGATGCGACAGGCGGCCTCTATGGCTACACCTTC. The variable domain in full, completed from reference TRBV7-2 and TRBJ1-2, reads GAGVSQSPSNKVTEKGKDVELRCDPISGHTALYWYRQSLGQGLEFLIYFQGNSAPDKSGLPSDRFSAERTGGSVSTLTIQRTQQEDSAVYLCASSDATGGLYGYTFGSGTRLTVV.

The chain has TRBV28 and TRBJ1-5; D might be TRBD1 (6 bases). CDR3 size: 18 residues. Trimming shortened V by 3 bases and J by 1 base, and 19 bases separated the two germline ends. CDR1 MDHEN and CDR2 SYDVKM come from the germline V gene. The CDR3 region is CASSFSWIGGRSNQPQHF. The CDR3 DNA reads TGTGCCAGCAGTTTCAGCTGGATTGGGGGCCGGAGCAATCAGCCCCAGCATTTT.

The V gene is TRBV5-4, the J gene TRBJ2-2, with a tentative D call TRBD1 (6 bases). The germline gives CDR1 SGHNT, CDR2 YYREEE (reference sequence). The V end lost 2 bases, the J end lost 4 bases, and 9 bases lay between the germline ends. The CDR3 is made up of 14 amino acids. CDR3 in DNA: TGTGCCAGCAGCTTAATACAGGGCACCGGGGAGCTGTTTTTT. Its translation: CASSLIQGTGELFF.

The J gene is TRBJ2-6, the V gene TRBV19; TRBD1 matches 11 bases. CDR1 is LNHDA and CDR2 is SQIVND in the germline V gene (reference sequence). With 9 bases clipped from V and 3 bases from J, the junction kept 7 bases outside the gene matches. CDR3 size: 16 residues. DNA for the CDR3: TGTGCCAGCCTGGACAGGGGGCGAAGTGGGGCCAACGTCCTGACTTTC. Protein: CASLDRGRSGANVLTF.

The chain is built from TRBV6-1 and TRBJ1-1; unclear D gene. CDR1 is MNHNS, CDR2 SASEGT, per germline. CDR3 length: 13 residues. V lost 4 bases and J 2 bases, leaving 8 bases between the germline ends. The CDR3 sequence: CASSVARNTEAFF. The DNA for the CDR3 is TGTGCCAGCAGTGTAGCGAGAAACACTGAAGCTTTCTTT.

The CDR3 DNA reads as TGTGCCAGCACCCTAACCGGGACAGGGGCGTTAGATGGCTACACCTTC. Translated: CASTLTGTGALDGYTF. The chain combines TRBV7-2 with TRBJ1-2; 10 bases fit TRBD1. Germline V gene lookup returns CDR1 SGHTA and CDR2 FQGNSA. The CDR3 consists of 16 residues. V lost 7 bases, J lost 6 bases, and 14 bases stayed unmatched.

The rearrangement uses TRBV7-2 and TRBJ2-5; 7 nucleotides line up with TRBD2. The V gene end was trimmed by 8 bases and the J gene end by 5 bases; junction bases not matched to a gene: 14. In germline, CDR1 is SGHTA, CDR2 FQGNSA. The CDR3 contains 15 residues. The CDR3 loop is CASLLDGGRGETQYF. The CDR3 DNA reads TGTGCCAGCCTACTTGACGGCGGGCGGGGGGAGACCCAGTACTTC.

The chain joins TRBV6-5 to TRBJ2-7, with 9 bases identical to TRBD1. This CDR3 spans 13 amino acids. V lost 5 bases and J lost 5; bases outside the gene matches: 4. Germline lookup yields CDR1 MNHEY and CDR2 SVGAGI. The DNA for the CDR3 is TGTGCCAGCAGTCCGGGACAGGGAAACGAGCAGTACTTC. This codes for CASSPGQGNEQYF.

This CDR3 reads CASSADRGNTEAFF. The CDR3 nucleotides are TGCGCCAGCAGCGCCGACAGGGGGAACACTGAAGCTTTCTTT. This rearrangement joins TRBV5-1 to TRBJ1-1, with 8 nucleotides matching TRBD1. The CDR3 has 14 amino acids. Germline V lookup: CDR1 SGHRS, CDR2 YFSETQ. J lost 1 base, V lost 4 bases, and 3 bases had no gene match.

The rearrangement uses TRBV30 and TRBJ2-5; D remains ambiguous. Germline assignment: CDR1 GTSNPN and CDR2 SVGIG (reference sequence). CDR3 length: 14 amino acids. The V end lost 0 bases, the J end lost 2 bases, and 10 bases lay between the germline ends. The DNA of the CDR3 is TGTGCCTGGAGTGTACGTAACTTACAAGAGACCCAGTACTTC. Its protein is CAWSVRNLQETQYF.

CDR3 residues: CASSVRRGGSETQYF. The DNA for the CDR3 is TGTGCCAGCAGTGTTAGGAGGGGAGGATCCGAGACCCAGTACTTC. The V gene is TRBV2, the J gene TRBJ2-5; D possibly corresponds to TRBD2 (6 bases). The length of the CDR3 is 15 residues. The germline V and J ends were trimmed by 4 bases and 5 bases, with 17 bases remaining between them. Per the germline V gene, CDR1 is SNHLY and CDR2 is FYNNEI.

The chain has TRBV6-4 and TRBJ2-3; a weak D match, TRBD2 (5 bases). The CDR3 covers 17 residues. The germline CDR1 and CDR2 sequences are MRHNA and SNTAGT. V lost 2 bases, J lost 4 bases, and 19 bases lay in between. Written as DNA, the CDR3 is TGTGCCAGCAGTGACCCCTCGTGGGCGGAGGAGGCAGATACGCAGTATTTT. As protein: CASSDPSWAEEADTQYF.

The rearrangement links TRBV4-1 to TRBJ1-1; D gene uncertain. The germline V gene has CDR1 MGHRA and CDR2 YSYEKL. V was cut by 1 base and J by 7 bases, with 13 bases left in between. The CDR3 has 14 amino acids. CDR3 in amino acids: CASSQVANRGEAFF. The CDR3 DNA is TGCGCCAGCAGCCAAGTCGCTAATCGGGGTGAAGCTTTCTTT.

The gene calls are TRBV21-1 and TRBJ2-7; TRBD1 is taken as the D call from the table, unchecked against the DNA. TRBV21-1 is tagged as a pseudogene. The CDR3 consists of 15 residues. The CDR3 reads CASSPPGTAHYEQYF. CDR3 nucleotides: TGTGCCAGCAGCCCCCCTGGGACAGCCCACTACGAGCAGTACTTC.

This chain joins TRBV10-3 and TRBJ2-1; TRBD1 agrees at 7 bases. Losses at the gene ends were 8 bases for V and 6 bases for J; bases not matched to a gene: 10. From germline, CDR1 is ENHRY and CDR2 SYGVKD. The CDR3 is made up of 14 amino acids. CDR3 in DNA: TGTGCCATCCGGACGACAGGGTTGAGCAATGAGCAGTTCTTC. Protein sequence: CAIRTTGLSNEQFF.

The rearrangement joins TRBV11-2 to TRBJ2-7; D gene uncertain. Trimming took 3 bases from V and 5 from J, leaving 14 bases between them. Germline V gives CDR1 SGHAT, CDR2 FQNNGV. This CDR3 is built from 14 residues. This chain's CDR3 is CASSLGSGFHEQYV. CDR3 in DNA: TGTGCCAGCAGCTTGGGCTCAGGTTTCCACGAGCAGTACGTC.

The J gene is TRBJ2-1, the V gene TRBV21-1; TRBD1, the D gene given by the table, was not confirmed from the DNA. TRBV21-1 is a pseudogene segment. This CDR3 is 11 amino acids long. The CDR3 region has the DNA TGTCACAGGGGGCCACTAAATGAGCAGTTCTTC. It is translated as CHRGPLNEQFF.

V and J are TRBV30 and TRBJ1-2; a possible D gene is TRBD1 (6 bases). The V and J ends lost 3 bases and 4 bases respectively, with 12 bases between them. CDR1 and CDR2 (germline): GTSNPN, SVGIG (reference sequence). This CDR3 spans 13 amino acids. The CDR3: CAWRQGIGYGYTF. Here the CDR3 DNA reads TGTGCCTGGAGACAGGGAATAGGCTATGGCTACACCTTC.

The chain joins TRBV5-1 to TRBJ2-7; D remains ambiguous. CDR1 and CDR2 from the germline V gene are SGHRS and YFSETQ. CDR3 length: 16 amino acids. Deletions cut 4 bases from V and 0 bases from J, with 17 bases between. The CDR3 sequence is CASSPDSALYSYEQYF. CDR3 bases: TGCGCCAGCAGCCCAGACTCGGCTTTATACTCCTACGAGCAGTACTTC.

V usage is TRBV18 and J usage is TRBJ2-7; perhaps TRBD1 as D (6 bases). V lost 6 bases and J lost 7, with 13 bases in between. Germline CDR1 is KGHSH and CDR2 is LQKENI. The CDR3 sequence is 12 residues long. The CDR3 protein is CASSPPQGEQYF. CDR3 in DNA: TGTGCCAGCTCGCCCCCACAGGGAGAGCAGTACTTC.

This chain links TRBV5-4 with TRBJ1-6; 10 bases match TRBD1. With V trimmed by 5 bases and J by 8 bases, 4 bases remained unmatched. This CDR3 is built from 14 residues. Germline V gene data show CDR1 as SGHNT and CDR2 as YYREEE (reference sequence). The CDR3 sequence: CASSRDRGDSPLHF. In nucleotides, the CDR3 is TGTGCCAGCAGTAGGGACAGGGGCGATTCACCCCTCCACTTT.

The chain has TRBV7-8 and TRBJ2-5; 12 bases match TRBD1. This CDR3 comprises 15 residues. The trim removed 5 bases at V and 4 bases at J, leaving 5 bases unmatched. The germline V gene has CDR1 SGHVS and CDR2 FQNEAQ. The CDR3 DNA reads TGTGCCAGCAGCCGGGGACAGGGGGCCGGAGAGACCCAGTACTTC. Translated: CASSRGQGAGETQYF. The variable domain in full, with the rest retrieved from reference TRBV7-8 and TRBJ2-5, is GAGVSQSPRYKVAKRGQDVALRCDPISGHVSLFWYQQALGQGPEFLTYFQNEAQLDKSGLPSDRFFAERPEGSVSTLKIQRTQQEDSAVYLCASSRGQGAGETQYFGPGTRLLVL.

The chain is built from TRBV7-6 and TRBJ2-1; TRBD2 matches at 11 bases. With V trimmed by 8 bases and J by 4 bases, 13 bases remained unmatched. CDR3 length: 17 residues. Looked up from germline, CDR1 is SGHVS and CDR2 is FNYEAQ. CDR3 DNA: TGTGCCAGCCCAGGTAGCGGGAGGGCCGGAGCTTACAATGAGCAGTTCTTC. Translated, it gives CASPGSGRAGAYNEQFF.

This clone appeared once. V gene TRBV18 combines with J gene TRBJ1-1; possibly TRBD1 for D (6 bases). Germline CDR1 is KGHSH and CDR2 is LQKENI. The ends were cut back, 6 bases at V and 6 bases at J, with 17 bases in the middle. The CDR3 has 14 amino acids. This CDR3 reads CASSRGGTGSEAFF. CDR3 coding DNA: TGTGCCAGCTCCCGGGGGGGCACAGGGTCTGAAGCTTTCTTT.

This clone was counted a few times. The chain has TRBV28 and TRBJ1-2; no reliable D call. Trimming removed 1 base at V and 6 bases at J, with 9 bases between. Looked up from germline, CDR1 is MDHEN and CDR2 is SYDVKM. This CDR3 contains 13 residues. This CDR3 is CASSLSLEDGYTF. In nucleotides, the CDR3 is TGTGCCAGCAGTTTATCACTTGAGGATGGCTACACCTTC.

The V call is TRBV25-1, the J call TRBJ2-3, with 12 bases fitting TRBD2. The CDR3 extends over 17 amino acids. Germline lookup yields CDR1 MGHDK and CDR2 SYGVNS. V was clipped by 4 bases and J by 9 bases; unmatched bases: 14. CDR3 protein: CASSARIRLAGVGTQYF. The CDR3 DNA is TGTGCCAGCAGTGCCCGAATACGACTAGCGGGAGTGGGCACGCAGTATTTT. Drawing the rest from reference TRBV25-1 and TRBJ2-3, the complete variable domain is EADIYQTPRYLVIGTGKKITLECSQTMGHDKMYWYQQDPGMELHLIHYSYGVNSTEKGDLSSESTVSRIRTEHFPLTLESARPSHTSQYLCASSARIRLAGVGTQYFGPGTRLTVL.

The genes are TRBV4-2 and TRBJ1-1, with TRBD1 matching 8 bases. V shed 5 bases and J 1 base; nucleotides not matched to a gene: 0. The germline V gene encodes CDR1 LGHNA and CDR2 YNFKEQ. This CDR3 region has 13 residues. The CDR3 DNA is TGTGCCAGCAGCGGACAGGGGAACACTGAAGCTTTCTTT. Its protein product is CASSGQGNTEAFF.

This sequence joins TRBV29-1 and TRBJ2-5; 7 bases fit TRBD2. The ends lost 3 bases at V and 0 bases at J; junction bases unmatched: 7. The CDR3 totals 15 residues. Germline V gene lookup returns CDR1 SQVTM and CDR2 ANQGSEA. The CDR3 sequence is CSVERSSGNQETQYF. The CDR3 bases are TGCAGCGTTGAGCGTTCGAGCGGGAACCAAGAGACCCAGTACTTC.